Following are 6 T cell receptor beta chains from one sample sequenced in a study of T cell responses to AZD1222 COVID-19 vaccine. Clones were sequenced by immunoSEQ multiplex PCR, and TCRdb holds only the in-frame ones, with some missing. The repertoire holds 150,000 to 200,000 clones, with roughly 94% as singletons. This specimen consisted of peripheral blood, obtained 28 days after the second AZD1222 dose. Receptors were obtained from an adult who received the AZD1222 COVID-19 vaccine.

The V gene is TRBV5-1, the J gene TRBJ1-1; the D is unclear. The CDR3 is made up of 14 amino acids. Trimming removed 6 bases at V and 1 base at J, with 13 bases between. The germline gives CDR1 SGHRS, CDR2 YFSETQ. CDR3 nucleotide sequence: TGCGCCAGCAACCTATTTACAGCGAACACTGAAGCTTTCTTT. This gives the protein CASNLFTANTEAFF.

The V and J genes are TRBV13 and TRBJ2-3; TRBD2 agrees at 8 bases. CDR1 and CDR2 from the germline V gene are PRHDT and FYEKMQ (reference sequence). J lost 5 bases, V lost 4 bases, and 11 bases had no gene match. CDR3 length equals 16 residues. This chain's CDR3 is CASSSFFGGAGDTQYF. Here the CDR3 DNA reads TGTGCCAGCAGCTCTTTCTTCGGGGGGGCCGGAGATACGCAGTATTTT.

The chain carries TRBV6-5 and TRBJ2-1; D is undetermined. The ends were cut back, 1 base at V and 5 bases at J, with 6 bases in the middle. Germline values: CDR1 MNHEY, CDR2 SVGAGI. The CDR3 has 13 amino acids. Here the CDR3 DNA reads TGTGCCAGCAGTTACTTCCGGGACAATGAGCAGTTCTTC. This gives the protein CASSYFRDNEQFF.

DNA of the CDR3: TGTGCCAGCAGCCCCGGAGGACAGTTGTCCACTGAAGCTTTCTTT. The encoded protein is CASSPGGQLSTEAFF. The chain employs TRBV4-2 and TRBJ1-1, with a weak D call TRBD1 (6 bases). In germline, CDR1 is LGHNA, CDR2 YNFKEQ. V was pared by 4 bases and J by 4 bases, with 16 bases between. CDR3 size: 15 residues.

CDR3: CASSRIKGGPTNEKLFF. The CDR3 DNA is TGTGCCAGCAGCCGAATTAAAGGAGGGCCGACTAATGAAAAACTGTTTTTT. The V gene is TRBV3-1 (or the pseudogene TRBV3-2), the J gene TRBJ1-4; no definite D call. The ends were cut back, 4 bases at V and 2 bases at J, with 17 bases in the middle. Germline loops: CDR1 LGHDT, CDR2 YNNKEL (reference sequence). The CDR3 has 17 residues.

The J gene is TRBJ2-5, the V gene TRBV3-1 (or the pseudogene TRBV3-2); 10 bases align to TRBD2. The length of the CDR3 is 15 residues. After removal of 2 bases from V and 5 bases from J, the junction contained 5 bases not matched to a gene. Germline CDR1 and CDR2: LGHDT and YNNKEL (reference sequence). CDR3 DNA: TGTGCCAGCAGCCAAAATAGCGGGGGGCAGGAGACCCAGTACTTC. Its protein product is CASSQNSGGQETQYF.